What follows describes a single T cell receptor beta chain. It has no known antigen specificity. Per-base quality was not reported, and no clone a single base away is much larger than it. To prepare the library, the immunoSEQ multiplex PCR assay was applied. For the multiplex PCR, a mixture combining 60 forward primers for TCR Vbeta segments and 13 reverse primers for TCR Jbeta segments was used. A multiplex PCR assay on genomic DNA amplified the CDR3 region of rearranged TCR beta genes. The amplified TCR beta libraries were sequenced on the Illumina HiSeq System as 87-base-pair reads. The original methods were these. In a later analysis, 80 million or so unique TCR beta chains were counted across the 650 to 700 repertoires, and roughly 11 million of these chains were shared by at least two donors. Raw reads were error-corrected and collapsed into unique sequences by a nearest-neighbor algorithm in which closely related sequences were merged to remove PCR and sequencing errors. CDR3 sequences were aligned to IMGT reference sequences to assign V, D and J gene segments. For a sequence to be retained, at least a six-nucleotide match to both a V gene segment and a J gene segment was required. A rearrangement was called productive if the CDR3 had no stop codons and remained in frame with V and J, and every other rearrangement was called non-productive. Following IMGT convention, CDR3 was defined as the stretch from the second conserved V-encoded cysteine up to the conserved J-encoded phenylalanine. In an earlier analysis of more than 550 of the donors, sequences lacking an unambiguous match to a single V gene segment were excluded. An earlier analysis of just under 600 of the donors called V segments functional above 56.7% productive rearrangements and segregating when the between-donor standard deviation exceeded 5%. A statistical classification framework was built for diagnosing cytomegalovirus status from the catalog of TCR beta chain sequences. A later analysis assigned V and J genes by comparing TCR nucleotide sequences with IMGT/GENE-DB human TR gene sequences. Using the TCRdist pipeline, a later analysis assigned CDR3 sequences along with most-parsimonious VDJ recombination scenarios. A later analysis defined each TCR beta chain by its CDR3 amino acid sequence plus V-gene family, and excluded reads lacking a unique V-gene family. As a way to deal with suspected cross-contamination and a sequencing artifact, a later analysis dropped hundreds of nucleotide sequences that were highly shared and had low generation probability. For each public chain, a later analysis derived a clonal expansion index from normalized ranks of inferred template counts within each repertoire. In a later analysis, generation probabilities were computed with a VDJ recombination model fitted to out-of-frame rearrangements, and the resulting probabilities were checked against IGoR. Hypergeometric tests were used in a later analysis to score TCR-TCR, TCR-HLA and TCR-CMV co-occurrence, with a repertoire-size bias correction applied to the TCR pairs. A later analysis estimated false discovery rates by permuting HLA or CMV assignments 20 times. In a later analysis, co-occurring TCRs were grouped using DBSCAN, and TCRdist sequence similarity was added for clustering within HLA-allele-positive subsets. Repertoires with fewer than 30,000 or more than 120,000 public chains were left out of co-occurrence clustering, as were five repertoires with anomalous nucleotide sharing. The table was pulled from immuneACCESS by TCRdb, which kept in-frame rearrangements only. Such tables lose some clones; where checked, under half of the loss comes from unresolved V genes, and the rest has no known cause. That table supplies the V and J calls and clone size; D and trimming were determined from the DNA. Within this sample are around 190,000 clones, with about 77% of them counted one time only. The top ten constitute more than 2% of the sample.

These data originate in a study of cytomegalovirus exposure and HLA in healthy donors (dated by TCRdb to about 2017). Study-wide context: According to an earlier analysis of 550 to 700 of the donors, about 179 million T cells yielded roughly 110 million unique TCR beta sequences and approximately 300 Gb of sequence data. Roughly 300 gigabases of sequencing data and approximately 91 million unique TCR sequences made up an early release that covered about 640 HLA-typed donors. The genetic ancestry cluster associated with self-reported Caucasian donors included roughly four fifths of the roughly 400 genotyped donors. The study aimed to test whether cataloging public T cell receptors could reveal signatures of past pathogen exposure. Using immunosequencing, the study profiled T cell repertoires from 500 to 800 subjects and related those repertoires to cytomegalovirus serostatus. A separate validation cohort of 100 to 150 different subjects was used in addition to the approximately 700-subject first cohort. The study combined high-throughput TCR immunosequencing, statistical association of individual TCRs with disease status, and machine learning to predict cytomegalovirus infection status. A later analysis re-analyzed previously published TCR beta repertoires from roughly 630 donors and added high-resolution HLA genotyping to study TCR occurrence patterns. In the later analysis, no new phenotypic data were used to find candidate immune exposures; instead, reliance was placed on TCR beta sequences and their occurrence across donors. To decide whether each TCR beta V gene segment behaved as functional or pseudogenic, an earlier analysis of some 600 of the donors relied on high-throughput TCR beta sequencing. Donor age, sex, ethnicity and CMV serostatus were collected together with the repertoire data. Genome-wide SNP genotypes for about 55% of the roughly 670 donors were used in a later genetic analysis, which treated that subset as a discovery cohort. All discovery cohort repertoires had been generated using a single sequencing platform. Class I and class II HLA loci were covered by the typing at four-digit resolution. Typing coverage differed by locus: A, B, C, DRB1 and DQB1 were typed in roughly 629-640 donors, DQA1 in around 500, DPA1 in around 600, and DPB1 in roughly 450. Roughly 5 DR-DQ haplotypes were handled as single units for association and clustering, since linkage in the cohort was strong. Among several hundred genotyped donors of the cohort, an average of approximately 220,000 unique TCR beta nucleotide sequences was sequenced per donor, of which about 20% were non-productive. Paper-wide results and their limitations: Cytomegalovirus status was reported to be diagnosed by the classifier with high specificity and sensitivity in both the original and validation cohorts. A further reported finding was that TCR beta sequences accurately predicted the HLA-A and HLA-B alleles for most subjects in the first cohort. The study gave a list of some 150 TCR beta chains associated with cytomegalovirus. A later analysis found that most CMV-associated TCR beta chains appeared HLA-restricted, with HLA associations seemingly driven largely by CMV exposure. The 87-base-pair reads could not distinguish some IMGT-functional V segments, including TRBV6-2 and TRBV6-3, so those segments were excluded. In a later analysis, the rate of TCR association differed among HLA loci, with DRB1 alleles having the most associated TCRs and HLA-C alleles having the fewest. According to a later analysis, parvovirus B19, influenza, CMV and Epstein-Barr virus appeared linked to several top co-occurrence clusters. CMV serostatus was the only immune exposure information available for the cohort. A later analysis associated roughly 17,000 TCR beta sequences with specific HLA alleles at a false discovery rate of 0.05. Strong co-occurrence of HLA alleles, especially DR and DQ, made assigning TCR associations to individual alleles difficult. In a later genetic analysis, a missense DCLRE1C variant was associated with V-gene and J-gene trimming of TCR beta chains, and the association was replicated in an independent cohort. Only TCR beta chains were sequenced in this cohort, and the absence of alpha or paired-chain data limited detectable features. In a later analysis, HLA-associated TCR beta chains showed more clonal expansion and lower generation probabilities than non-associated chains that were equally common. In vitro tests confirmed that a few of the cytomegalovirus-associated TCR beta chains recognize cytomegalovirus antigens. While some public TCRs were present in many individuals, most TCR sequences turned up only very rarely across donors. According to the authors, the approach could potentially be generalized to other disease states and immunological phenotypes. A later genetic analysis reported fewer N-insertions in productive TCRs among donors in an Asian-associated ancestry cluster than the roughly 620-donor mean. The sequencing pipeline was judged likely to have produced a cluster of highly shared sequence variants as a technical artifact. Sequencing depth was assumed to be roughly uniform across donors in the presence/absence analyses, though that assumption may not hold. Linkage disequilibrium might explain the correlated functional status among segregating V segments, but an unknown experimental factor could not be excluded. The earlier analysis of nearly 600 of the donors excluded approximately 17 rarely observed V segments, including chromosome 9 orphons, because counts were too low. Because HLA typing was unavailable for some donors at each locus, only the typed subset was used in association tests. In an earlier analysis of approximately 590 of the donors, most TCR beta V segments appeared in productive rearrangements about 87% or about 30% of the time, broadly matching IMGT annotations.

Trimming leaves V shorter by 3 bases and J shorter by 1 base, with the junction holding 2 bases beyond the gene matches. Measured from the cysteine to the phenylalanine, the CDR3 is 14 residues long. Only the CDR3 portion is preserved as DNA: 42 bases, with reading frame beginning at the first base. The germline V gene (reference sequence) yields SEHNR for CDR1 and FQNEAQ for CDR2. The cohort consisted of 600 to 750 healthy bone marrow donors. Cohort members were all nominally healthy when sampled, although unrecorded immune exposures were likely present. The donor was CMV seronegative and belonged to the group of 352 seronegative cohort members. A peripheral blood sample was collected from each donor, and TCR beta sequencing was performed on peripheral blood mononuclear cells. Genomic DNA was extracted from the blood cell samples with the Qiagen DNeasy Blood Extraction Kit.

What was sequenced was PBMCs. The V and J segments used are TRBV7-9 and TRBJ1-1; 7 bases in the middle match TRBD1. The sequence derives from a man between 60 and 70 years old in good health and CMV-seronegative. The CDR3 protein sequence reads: CASSFNRGNTEAFF. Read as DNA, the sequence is TGTGCCAGCAGCTTCAACAGGGGGAACACTGAAGCTTTCTTT.